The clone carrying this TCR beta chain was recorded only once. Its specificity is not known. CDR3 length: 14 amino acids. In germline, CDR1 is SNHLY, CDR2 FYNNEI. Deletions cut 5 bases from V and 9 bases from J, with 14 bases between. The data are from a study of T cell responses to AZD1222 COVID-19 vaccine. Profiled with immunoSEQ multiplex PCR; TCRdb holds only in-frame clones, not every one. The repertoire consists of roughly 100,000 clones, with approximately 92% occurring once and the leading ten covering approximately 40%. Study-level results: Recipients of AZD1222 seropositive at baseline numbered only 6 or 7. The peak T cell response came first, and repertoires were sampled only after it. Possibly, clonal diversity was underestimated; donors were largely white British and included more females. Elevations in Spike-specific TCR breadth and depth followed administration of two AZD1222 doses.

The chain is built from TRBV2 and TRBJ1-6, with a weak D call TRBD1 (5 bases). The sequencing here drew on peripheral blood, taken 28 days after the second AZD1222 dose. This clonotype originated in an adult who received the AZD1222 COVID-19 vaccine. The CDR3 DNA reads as TGTGCCAGCAGTCCACAGGAGGGGCGTTCACCCCTCCACTTT. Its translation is CASSPQEGRSPLHF.